The 2 T cell receptor beta chains given below trace back to one sample, sequenced in a study of T cell responses to AZD1222 COVID-19 vaccine. Sequencing used immunoSEQ multiplex PCR; TCRdb keeps in-frame clones, though not all of them. This sample has over 110,000 clones, with under 90% found just once. The sample consisted of peripheral blood, taken 28 days after the second AZD1222 dose. The receptors derive from an adult who received the AZD1222 COVID-19 vaccine.

A few counts support this clone. This rearrangement joins TRBV11-2 to TRBJ2-5; 8 bases line up with TRBD1. The CDR3 loop spans 16 amino acids. Germline-derived CDR1 and CDR2 are SGHAT and FQNNGV. Trimming at V came to 5 bases and at J to 3 bases, leaving 11 bases not matched to a gene. The CDR3 reads CASSPWTDRVEETQYF. The DNA for the CDR3 is TGTGCCAGCAGCCCATGGACGGACAGGGTAGAAGAGACCCAGTACTTC.

This clone appeared once. The rearrangement uses TRBV6-1 and TRBJ2-1, with D uncertain. In germline, CDR1 is MNHNS, CDR2 SASEGT. V was cut by 3 bases and J by 1 base, with 10 bases left in between. There are 15 residues in the CDR3. The CDR3 protein is CASSDLMGSYNEQFF. The CDR3, as DNA: TGTGCCAGCAGTGACCTTATGGGGTCCTACAATGAGCAGTTCTTC.